These 21 T cell receptor beta chains came from one sample sequenced in a study of cytomegalovirus exposure and HLA in healthy donors (dated by TCRdb to 2017 to 2019). Libraries were made using the immunoSEQ multiplex PCR assay. For the multiplex PCR, a mixture combining 60 forward primers for TCR Vbeta segments and 13 reverse primers for TCR Jbeta segments was used. The source is immuneACCESS, and TCRdb retained only in-frame sequences with V and J called. Part of the clones is not carried over; for the studies checked, unresolved V genes explain less than half of this, and the remainder is unexplained. This sample holds tens of thousands of clones; approximately 71% were observed only once. The top ten clonotypes cover about 4% of the sample. Sequenced: PBMCs. Receptors originate from a man aged 25-45 years in good health and CMV-seronegative.

The chain links TRBV5-1 to TRBJ2-5; no clear D gene. The assigned J gene may be wrong: the sequence end matches TRBJ2-7 better. CDR1 is SGHRS, CDR2 YFSETQ, per germline. The CDR3 is made up of 14 amino acids. The CDR3 DNA is TGCGCCAGCAGCTTTGAGGCCCGATCCTACGAGCAGTACTTC. It codes for CASSFEARSYEQYF.

J is TRBJ2-7 and V is TRBV25-1; the match to TRBD1 covers 10 bases. The germline V gene encodes CDR1 MGHDK and CDR2 SYGVNS. J lost 2 bases, V lost 6 bases, and 4 bases had no gene match. The length of the CDR3 is 14 residues. CDR3 protein: CASRDRGHPYEQYF. The CDR3 bases are TGTGCCAGCAGAGACAGGGGGCATCCCTACGAGCAGTACTTC.

The chain has TRBV7-9 and TRBJ1-5; D possibly corresponds to TRBD1 (5 bases). Trimming stripped 5 bases from V and 0 bases from J, with 11 bases between. The CDR3 runs 15 residues. Germline-derived CDR1 and CDR2 are SEHNR and FQNEAQ (reference sequence). CDR3 in amino acids: CASSAQGNSNQPQHF. In DNA, the CDR3 is TGTGCCAGCAGCGCCCAGGGTAATAGCAATCAGCCCCAGCATTTT. The full variable domain, with the rest looked up from reference TRBV7-9 and TRBJ1-5, is DTGVSQNPRHKITKRGQNVTFRCDPISEHNRLYWYRQTLGQGPEFLTYFQNEAQLEKSRLLSDRFSAERPKGSFSTLEIQRTEQGDSAMYLCASSAQGNSNQPQHFGDGTRLSIL.

The V and J genes are TRBV4-1 and TRBJ2-1, with D possibly matching TRBD1 (6 bases). Germline CDR1 is MGHRA and CDR2 is YSYEKL. V gave up 3 bases and J gave up 7 bases, with 16 bases separating them. The CDR3 is made up of 15 amino acids. The CDR3: CASSQVQGVGNEQFF. The CDR3 coding sequence is TGCGCCAGCAGCCAGGTACAGGGTGTAGGGAATGAGCAGTTCTTC.

The V gene is TRBV7-9, the J gene TRBJ1-4, with D possibly matching TRBD1 (6 bases). The CDR3 has 16 amino acids. V was trimmed by 5 bases and J by 8 bases, leaving 21 bases between them. CDR1 SEHNR and CDR2 FQNEAQ come from the germline V gene (reference sequence). CDR3 coding DNA: TGTGCCAGCAGCGGCACAGGGAACTGGCAGACGGAAAAACTGTTTTTT. This encodes CASSGTGNWQTEKLFF.

This clone occurred a few times. V is TRBV28 and J is TRBJ2-3; 7 nucleotides align to TRBD1. The germline V gene has CDR1 MDHEN and CDR2 SYDVKM. The J segment lost 3 bases and the V segment lost 7 bases, leaving 10 bases of the junction unmatched. CDR3 length: 15 amino acids. The CDR3 nucleotides are TGTGCCAGCAATGTACACGAGGGGGCAACAGATACGCAGTATTTT. It codes for CASNVHEGATDTQYF.

The rearrangement joins TRBV28 to TRBJ2-7, with 7 bases that match TRBD1. V was clipped by 9 bases and J by 4 bases; unmatched bases: 6. Germline V gene data show CDR1 as MDHEN and CDR2 as SYDVKM. This CDR3 contains 12 residues. The CDR3 DNA reads TGTGCCAGTTGGGACAGACGTTACGAGCAGTACTTC. Amino acid sequence: CASWDRRYEQYF.

The chain employs TRBV6-5 and TRBJ1-3, with TRBD1 matching over 7 bases. CDR3 length equals 16 residues. CDR1 is MNHEY, CDR2 SVGAGI, per germline. The J segment lost 0 bases and the V segment lost 4 bases, leaving 6 bases of the junction unmatched. CDR3 bases: TGTGCCAGCAGTTCCGGGACAGCGAACTCTGGAAACACCATATATTTT. This codes for CASSSGTANSGNTIYF.

J is TRBJ2-7 and V is TRBV5-4; 8 bases line up with TRBD1. The CDR3 loop spans 13 amino acids. V trimming: 6 bases; J trimming: 5 bases; junction bases outside the gene matches: 7. The germline V gene encodes CDR1 SGHNT and CDR2 YYREEE (reference sequence). CDR3 in DNA: TGTGCCAGCACCAAGCAGGGGGCGGACGAGCAGTACTTC. Amino acid sequence: CASTKQGADEQYF.

The chain employs TRBV6-6 and TRBJ1-2; a possible D gene is TRBD1 (5 bases). Trimming left V 4 bases short and J 5 bases short, with 11 bases between. The length of the CDR3 is 13 residues. Germline CDR1 and CDR2: MNHNY and SVGAGI (reference sequence). In DNA, the CDR3 is TGTGCCAGCAGTTTGGGACTAAATTATGGCTACACCTTC. This encodes CASSLGLNYGYTF.

The chain links TRBV28 to TRBJ1-6; TRBD1 matches 7 bases. The CDR3 extends over 16 amino acids. CDR1 is MDHEN and CDR2 is SYDVKM in the germline V gene. Trimming took 6 bases from V and 8 from J; bases not matched to a gene: 13. In nucleotides, the CDR3 is TGTGCCAGCAGCCCTGGGGGGAACAGGGGTGATTCACCCCTCCACTTT. Protein sequence: CASSPGGNRGDSPLHF.

This clone was seen a handful of times. The chain has TRBV15 and TRBJ1-2; 9 bases fit TRBD1. Germline CDR1 and CDR2: LNHNV and YYDKDF (reference sequence). The ends lost 3 bases at V and 6 bases at J; junction bases unmatched: 5. CDR3 length equals 14 residues. CDR3 protein: CATSSGDRVHGYTF. The CDR3 DNA sequence: TGTGCCACCAGCAGCGGGGACAGGGTCCATGGCTACACCTTC.

The rearrangement joins TRBV15 to TRBJ1-1; 8 bases align to TRBD1. J lost 1 base, V lost 1 base, and 2 bases had no gene match. CDR3 length equals 15 residues. Germline lookup yields CDR1 LNHNV and CDR2 YYDKDF (reference sequence). CDR3 sequence reads: CATSRGGTGNTEAFF. The CDR3 region has the DNA TGTGCCACCAGCAGAGGAGGGACAGGGAACACTGAAGCTTTCTTT. The variable domain in full, completed from reference TRBV15 and TRBJ1-1, reads DAMVIQNPRYQVTQFGKPVTLSCSQTLNHNVMYWYQQKSSQAPKLLFHYYDKDFNNEADTPDNFQSRRPNTSFCFLDIRSPGLGDTAMYLCATSRGGTGNTEAFFGQGTRLTVV.

This clone has just a few counts. This CDR3 reads CASSLAVGEGSYTF. The CDR3 DNA reads TGCGCCAGCAGCTTGGCTGTGGGGGAGGGAAGCTACACCTTC. The chain carries TRBV5-1 and TRBJ1-2; maybe TRBD1 (5 bases). From germline, CDR1 is SGHRS and CDR2 YFSETQ. V gave up 0 bases and J gave up 9 bases, with 15 bases separating them. The CDR3 spans 14 residues.

The chain has TRBV4-1 and TRBJ2-7; D is perhaps TRBD2 (6 bases). CDR1 and CDR2 (germline): MGHRA, YSYEKL. V lost 1 base to trimming and J lost 3 bases, with 13 bases between them. The CDR3 has 15 amino acids. DNA of the CDR3: TGCGCCAGCAGCCAAGTATGGGCGGGGAGCTACGAGCAGTACTTC. This gives the protein CASSQVWAGSYEQYF.

V gene TRBV27 combines with J gene TRBJ2-3, with 7 bases fitting TRBD1. The CDR3 consists of 13 residues. CDR1 and CDR2 (germline): MNHEY, SMNVEV (reference sequence). J gave up 4 bases and V 7 bases, and 5 bases lay outside the gene matches. The CDR3 DNA is TGTGCCAGCAAACCAACAGGGGCAGATACGCAGTATTTT. It specifies CASKPTGADTQYF.

The V gene is TRBV28, the J gene TRBJ2-1; TRBD2 matches 9 bases. The CDR3 contains 15 residues. Trimming removed 8 bases from V and 5 bases from J; junction bases left unmatched: 10. Germline CDR1 MDHEN, CDR2 SYDVKM. In DNA, the CDR3 is TGTGCCAGCTCCCCGGGCGGGGGGGCGGACAATGAGCAGTTCTTC. Protein: CASSPGGGADNEQFF. The complete variable domain, with remaining parts taken from reference TRBV28 and TRBJ2-1, reads DVKVTQSSRYLVKRTGEKVFLECVQDMDHENMFWYRQDPGLGLRLIYFSYDVKMKEKGDIPEGYSVSREKKERFSLILESASTNQTSMYLCASSPGGGADNEQFFGPGTRLTVL.

The chain links TRBV5-1 to TRBJ2-1, with D perhaps TRBD2 (5 bases). Germline V gene sequence: CDR1 SGHRS, CDR2 YFSETQ. Trimming took 4 bases from V and 3 from J, leaving 20 bases between them. The CDR3 length is 17 residues. CDR3 sequence reads: CASSLSEAGPIYNEQFF. DNA for the CDR3: TGCGCCAGCAGCCTTTCCGAGGCGGGCCCAATCTACAATGAGCAGTTCTTC.

This clone was recorded a few times. The gene calls are TRBV28 and TRBJ2-7; TRBD1 matches at 7 bases. This CDR3 region has 16 residues. From germline, CDR1 is MDHEN and CDR2 SYDVKM. V shed 6 bases and J 10 bases; nucleotides not matched to a gene: 21. The CDR3 here is CASRFMPKCEGAKQYF. The CDR3, as DNA: TGTGCCAGCAGGTTTATGCCCAAGTGCGAGGGGGCGAAACAGTACTTC.

This rearrangement joins TRBV30 to TRBJ2-7, with D hard to call. CDR1 is GTSNPN and CDR2 is SVGIG in the germline V gene (reference sequence). The V gene lost 4 bases and the J gene lost 0 bases, with 7 bases spanning the gap. CDR3 size: 12 residues. CDR3 nucleotides: TGTGCCTGGACCGACTCCTCCTACGAGCAGTACTTC. This translates into CAWTDSSYEQYF.

The chain combines TRBV5-1 with TRBJ2-2, with D unclear. V lost 2 bases and J 4 bases, leaving 9 bases between the germline ends. The CDR3 spans 14 residues. Germline V gene sequence: CDR1 SGHRS, CDR2 YFSETQ. The CDR3 loop reads CASSFGEITGELFF. The CDR3 nucleotides are TGCGCCAGCAGCTTTGGTGAGATCACCGGGGAGCTGTTTTTT. The whole variable domain, filled in from reference TRBV5-1 and TRBJ2-2, reads KAGVTQTPRYLIKTRGQQVTLSCSPISGHRSVSWYQQTPGQGLQFLFEYFSETQRNKGNFPGRFSGRQFSNSRSEMNVSTLELGDSALYLCASSFGEITGELFFGEGSRLTVL.